Sequencing of this T cell receptor beta chain was carried out in a study of identical twins. TCRdb reprocessed the 5' RACE reads via MiXCR and lists one record per CDR3 protein. The sample has hundreds of thousands of distinct CDR3 sequences; roughly 20% are singletons. The CDR3 consists of 14 residues. In germline, CDR1 is DFQATT, CDR2 SNEGSKA (reference sequence). J was trimmed by 2 bases and V by 2 bases; bases with no gene match: 3. Another study also made use of these data, one on T cells expressing NK-cell markers. Turning to that study: Several experiments added an anti-gamma-delta TCR antibody to sort only alpha-beta TCR T cells. Over 5 donors showed dominant NKG2C+ clonotypes comprising about 1.0-8% of their CD8+ T cells. It was still unclear whether expanded NKG2C+ T cell clones were HCMV specific.

The clonotype comes from a woman aged 18-35 years in good health. V and J are TRBV20-1 and TRBJ1-5; TRBD1 aligns across 7 bases. What was sequenced was PBMCs. The CDR3 DNA reads TGCAGTGCTAGAAAGGGGGCTGGCAATCAGCCCCAGCATTTT. This encodes CSARKGAGNQPQHF.